What follows is one TCR beta chain and its context. The clone's antigen remains unknown. Per-nucleotide qualities are absent, and no much larger clonotype sits a single base away. The data were taken from a study of shared clonotypes between healthy human individuals (dated by TCRdb to 2018 to 2020). About the study as a whole: The cohort comprised a couple of women and a few men aged 18 to 49 years. Between about 0.8 and 9 billion PBMCs per donor were obtained by leukapheresis. To increase sequencing depth and limit assay-specific biases, different laboratories used diverse techniques to prepare libraries and sequence TCR repertoires. Blood TCR repertoires of five healthy adults were deeply sequenced to estimate repertoire size and the extent of clonotype sharing between individuals. The paper's findings and limits, for the study overall: Pairwise subsampling indicated that sequencing depth was expected to affect the degree of clonotype sharing among donors. Sampling was restricted to blood, and TCR repertoires in tissue are likely to differ from TCR repertoires in blood. Because the study included a small number of donors, the genetic and exposure-history diversity represented was limited.

TCR CDR3 regions were amplified from genomic DNA by multiplex PCR using the deep immunoSEQ assay. For each cell subset, the extracted genomic DNA was distributed evenly across all wells of several immunoSEQ 96-well plates, and each plate served as one replicate. For unsorted PBMC, 250 to 300 ng genomic DNA, equal to 25,000 to 35,000 T cell genomes, was loaded into each replicate PCR. Ten immunoSEQ deep assay plates were used to sequence unsorted PBMC genomic DNA. Purified libraries were measured with a Qubit 3.0 fluorometer, size-checked on a Bioanalyzer 2100, and measured again with the KAPA Library Quantification kit. A separate single-read 150-cycle Illumina NextSeq 550 flow cell was used to sequence each immunoSEQ 96-well plate. Processing in the source paper ran as follows. The immunoSEQ output contained only junctional sequences without quality scores, so filtering could not match that applied to full-length reads. To assign V/J genes and CDR3, sequences were annotated against IMGT germline references using PyIR, a Python wrapper for IgBLAST v1.9. Reads with weak V/J assignments (E-value above 1e-6), missing CDR3, stop codons, out-of-frame junctions, or ambiguous translated residues were removed. A V3J clonotype was defined by an identical inferred V gene, J gene, and CDR3 amino acid sequence. To compute the percentage overlap between repertoires, the number of shared unique clonotypes was divided by the size of the smaller repertoire. Richness of each repertoire was evaluated using RTK rarefaction, the Chao1 estimator, and Recon v2.1 estimates of unobserved clonotypes. Held by TCRdb, this immuneACCESS table contains in-frame sequences only and omits some clones. Under half of the omission traces to an unresolved V gene where checked; the cause of the rest is unknown. D and trimming were read from the DNA, whereas the V and J calls and clone size are those reported in that table. The sample table lists hundreds of thousands of clones, 70% to 80% of them with a count of one. Together, the top ten hold over 10% of the sample.

The donors were healthy, HIV-negative adults with no recently reported acute infections or vaccinations. Every donor was a Caucasian adult living in Nashville, Tennessee, USA. For unsorted samples, roughly 81 million PBMCs were counted and genomic DNA was extracted with the QIAamp DNA Blood Mini kit. After blood collection by leukapheresis, PBMCs were isolated using Ficoll-Histopaque density gradient centrifugation and then cryopreserved in the vapor phase of liquid nitrogen. The germline V gene encodes CDR1 MNHEY and CDR2 SMNVEV (reference sequence). The CDR3, cysteine through phenylalanine, is 15 amino acids long. The entry retains the CDR3 DNA only, 45 bases that are in frame from base 1. Ends trimmed: V by 5 bases, J by 5 bases; bases unmatched to a gene: 11.

The rearrangement combines TRBV27 with TRBJ2-7; TRBD2 matches 8 bases in the middle. Sequenced sample: PBMCs. This TCR derives from a woman aged 40-49 years in good health. Some clones in this sample may be carry-over from other donors' samples. The CDR3 here reads CASSITGTSLHEQYF. The nucleotide sequence reads TGTGCCAGCAGTATTACCGGGACTAGTCTCCACGAGCAGTACTTC.